This TCR beta chain was obtained from a study of STAT5B mutations in CD4+ large granular lymphocyte leukemia. The assay was run at survey level. Measured with immunoSEQ multiplex PCR; TCRdb has only the in-frame clones, and not every one. The sample includes about 30,000 clones, roughly three quarters of them seen just once. V lost 2 bases and J 1 base, leaving 18 bases between the germline ends. Germline V gene data show CDR1 as GTSNPN and CDR2 as SVGIG (reference sequence). The CDR3 contains 17 residues. The V and J genes are TRBV30 and TRBJ1-3, with no clear D. The sequencing sample was made of CD4+ T cells from blood buffy coats. The sequence was obtained from a human donor in good health. This CDR3 reads CAWSSIGMTSSGNTIYF. The CDR3 coding sequence is TGTGCCTGGAGTTCGATTGGGATGACAAGTTCTGGAAACACCATATATTTT.